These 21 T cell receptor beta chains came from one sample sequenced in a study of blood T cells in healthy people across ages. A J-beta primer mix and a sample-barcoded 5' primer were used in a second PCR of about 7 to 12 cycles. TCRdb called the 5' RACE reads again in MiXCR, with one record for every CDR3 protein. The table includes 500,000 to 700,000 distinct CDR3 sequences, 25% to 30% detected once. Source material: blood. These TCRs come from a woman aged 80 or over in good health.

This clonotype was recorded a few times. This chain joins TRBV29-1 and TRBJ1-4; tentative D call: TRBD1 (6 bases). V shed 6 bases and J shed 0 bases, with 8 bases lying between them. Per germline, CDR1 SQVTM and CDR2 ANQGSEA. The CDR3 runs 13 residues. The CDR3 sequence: CSVTGTTNEKLFF. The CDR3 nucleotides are TGCAGCGTCACAGGGACAACTAATGAAAAACTGTTTTTT.

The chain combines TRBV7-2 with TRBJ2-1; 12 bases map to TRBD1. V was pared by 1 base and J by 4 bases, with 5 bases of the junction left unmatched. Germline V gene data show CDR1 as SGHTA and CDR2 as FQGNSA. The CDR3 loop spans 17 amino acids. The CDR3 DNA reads TGTGCCAGCAGCTTAGACGGGACAGGGGGCAAGTACAATGAGCAGTTCTTC. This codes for CASSLDGTGGKYNEQFF.

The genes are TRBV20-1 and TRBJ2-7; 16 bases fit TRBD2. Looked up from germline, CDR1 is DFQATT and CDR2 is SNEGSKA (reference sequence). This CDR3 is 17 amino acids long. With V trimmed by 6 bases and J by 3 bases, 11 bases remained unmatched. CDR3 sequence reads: CSANPGLAGGFSYEQYF. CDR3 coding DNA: TGCAGTGCCAATCCGGGACTAGCGGGAGGGTTTAGCTACGAGCAGTACTTC.

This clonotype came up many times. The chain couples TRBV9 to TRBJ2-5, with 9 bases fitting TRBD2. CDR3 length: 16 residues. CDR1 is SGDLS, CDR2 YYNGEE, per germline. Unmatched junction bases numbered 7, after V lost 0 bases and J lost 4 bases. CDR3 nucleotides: TGTGCCAGCAGCGTAGGGGCGGGGGGGCTCCTAGAGACCCAGTACTTC. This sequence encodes CASSVGAGGLLETQYF.

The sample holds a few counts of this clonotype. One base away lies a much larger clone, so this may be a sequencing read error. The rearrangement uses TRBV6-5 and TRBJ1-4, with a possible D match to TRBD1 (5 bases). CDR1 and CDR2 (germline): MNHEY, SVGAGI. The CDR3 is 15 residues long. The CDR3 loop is CASREIRDVQEKRFF. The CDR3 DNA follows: TGTGCCAGCAGAGAAATCAGGGACGTGCAGGAAAAACGGTTTTTT.

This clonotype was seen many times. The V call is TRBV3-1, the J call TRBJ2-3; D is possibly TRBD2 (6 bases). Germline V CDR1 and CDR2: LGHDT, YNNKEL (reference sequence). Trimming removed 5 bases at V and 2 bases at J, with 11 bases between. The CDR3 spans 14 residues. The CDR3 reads CASSSGLNTDTQYF. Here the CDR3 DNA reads TGTGCCAGCAGCTCGGGACTTAACACAGATACGCAGTATTTT.

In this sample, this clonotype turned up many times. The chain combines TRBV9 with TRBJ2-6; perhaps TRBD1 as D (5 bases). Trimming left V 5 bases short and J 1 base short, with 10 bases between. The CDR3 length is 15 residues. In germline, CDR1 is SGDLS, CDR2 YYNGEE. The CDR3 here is CASSATGSGANVLTF. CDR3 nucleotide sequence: TGTGCCAGCAGTGCAACAGGTTCTGGGGCCAACGTCCTGACTTTC.

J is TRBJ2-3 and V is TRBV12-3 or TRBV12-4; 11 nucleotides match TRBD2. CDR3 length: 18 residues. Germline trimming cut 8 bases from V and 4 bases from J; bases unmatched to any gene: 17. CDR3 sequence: CASQYRMASGRLSDTQYF. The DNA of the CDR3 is TGTGCCAGCCAATACCGTATGGCTAGCGGGAGGCTATCAGATACGCAGTATTTT.

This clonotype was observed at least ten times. CDR3 loop: CASSSPYSQVNETQYF. For the CDR3, the DNA is TGTGCCAGCAGCTCTCCGTACTCCCAGGTGAATGAGACCCAGTACTTC. The chain has TRBV7-3 and TRBJ2-5; D not certain. Per germline, CDR1 SGHTA and CDR2 FQGTGA. This CDR3 spans 16 amino acids. Trimming pared 4 bases from V and 5 bases from J, leaving 20 bases between.

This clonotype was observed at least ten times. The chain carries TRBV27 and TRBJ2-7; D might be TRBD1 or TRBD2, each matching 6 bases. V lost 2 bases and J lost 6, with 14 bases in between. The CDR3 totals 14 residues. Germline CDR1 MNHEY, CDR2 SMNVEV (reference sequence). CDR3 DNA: TGTGCCAGCAGTTTAGGCAGGGGAGGTGGCGAGCAGTACTTC. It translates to CASSLGRGGGEQYF.

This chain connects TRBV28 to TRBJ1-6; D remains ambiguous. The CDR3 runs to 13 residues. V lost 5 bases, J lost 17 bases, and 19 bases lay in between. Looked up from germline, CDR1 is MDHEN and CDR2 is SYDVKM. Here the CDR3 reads CASSKTQASTFHF. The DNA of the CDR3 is TGTGCCAGCAGTAAAACCCAGGCTAGTACTTTCCACTTT.

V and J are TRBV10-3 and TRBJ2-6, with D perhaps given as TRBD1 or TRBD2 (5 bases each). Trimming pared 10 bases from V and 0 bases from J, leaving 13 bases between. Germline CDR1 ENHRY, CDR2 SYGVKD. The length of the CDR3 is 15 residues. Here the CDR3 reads CATGTDGSGANVLTF. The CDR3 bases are TGTGCCACTGGGACGGACGGCTCTGGGGCCAACGTCCTGACTTTC.

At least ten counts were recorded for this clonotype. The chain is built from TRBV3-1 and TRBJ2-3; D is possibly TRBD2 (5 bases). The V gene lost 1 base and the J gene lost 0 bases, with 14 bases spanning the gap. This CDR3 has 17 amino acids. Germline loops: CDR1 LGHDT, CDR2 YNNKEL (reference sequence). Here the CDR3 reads CASSQAPGGRSTDTQYF. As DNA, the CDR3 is TGTGCCAGCAGCCAAGCCCCGGGCGGGCGGAGCACAGATACGCAGTATTTT.

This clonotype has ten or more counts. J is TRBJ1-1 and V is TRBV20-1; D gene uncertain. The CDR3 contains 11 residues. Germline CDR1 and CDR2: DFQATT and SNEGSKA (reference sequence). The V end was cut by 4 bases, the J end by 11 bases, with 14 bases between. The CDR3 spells CSATRPLTAFF. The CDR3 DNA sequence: TGCAGTGCTACCCGTCCCCTCACGGCTTTCTTT.

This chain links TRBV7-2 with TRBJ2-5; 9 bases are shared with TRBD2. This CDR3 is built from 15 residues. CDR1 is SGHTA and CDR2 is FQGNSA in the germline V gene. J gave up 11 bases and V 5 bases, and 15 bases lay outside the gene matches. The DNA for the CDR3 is TGTGCCAGCAGCCCAGGGACTAGCCGGGCCGATGGGCAGTACTTC. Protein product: CASSPGTSRADGQYF.

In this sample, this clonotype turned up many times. DNA for the CDR3: TGTGCCAGCAGTTACGATGGCAGGAGGTACACCTTC. It encodes CASSYDGRRYTF. The V call is TRBV6-6, the J call TRBJ1-2; D gene ambiguous. The CDR3 sequence is 12 residues long. V lost 2 bases and J lost 11, with 12 bases in between. Germline V gene data show CDR1 as MNHNY and CDR2 as SVGAGI (reference sequence).

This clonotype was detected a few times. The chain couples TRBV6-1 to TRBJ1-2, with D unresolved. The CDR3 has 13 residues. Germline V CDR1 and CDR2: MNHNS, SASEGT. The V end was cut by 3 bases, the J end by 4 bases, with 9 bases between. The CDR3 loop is CASSENRFYGYTF. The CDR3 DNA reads TGTGCCAGCAGTGAGAACAGATTCTATGGCTACACCTTC.

For the CDR3, the DNA is TGTGCCAGTAGGACAGTATCTGATGGCTACACCTTC. Translating gives CASRTVSDGYTF. The chain joins TRBV21-1 to TRBJ1-2; the table calls TRBD1, which could not be checked here. TRBV21-1 constitutes a pseudogene. The CDR3 contains 12 residues.

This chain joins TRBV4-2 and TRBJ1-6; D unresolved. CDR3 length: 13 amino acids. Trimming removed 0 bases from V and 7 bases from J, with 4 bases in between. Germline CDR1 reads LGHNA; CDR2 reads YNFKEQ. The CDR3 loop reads CASSQERNSPLHF. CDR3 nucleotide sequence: TGTGCCAGCAGCCAAGAACGGAATTCACCCCTCCACTTT.

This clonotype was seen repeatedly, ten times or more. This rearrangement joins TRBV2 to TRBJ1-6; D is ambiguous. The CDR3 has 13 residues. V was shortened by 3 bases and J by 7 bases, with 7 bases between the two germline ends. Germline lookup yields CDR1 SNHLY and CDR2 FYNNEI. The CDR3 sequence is CASSEQRNSPLHF. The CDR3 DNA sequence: TGTGCCAGCAGTGAGCAAAGAAATTCACCCCTCCACTTT.

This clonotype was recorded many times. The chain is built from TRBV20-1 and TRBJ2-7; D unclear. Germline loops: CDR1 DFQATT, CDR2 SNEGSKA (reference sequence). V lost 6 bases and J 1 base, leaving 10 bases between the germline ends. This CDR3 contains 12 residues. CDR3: CSASSRSYEQYF. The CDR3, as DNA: TGCAGTGCCAGCTCCCGGTCCTACGAGCAGTACTTC.